This T cell receptor (beta chain) stems from a study of blood T cell repertoires in COVID-19. TCRdb's table, derived via immunoSEQ multiplex PCR, lists solely in-frame clones and lacks some. This sample yields 150,000 to 200,000 clones, of which approximately 86% are seen a single time; 15% to 20% belongs to the top ten. The V gene's germline CDR1 is SGHTA and CDR2 FQGNSA. Trimming removed 1 base from V and 2 bases from J; junction bases left unmatched: 9. The CDR3 spans 18 residues. Living in 24 US areas, the participants were between roughly 18 and 90 years of age. Sequencing was performed on PBMCs or T cells enriched from blood (not recorded which). The chain uses TRBV7-2 and TRBJ2-5, with TRBD2 identical over 11 bases. The receptor was derived from a man between 60 and 75 years old who had recovered from COVID-19. The CDR3 reads CASSLEIAGGLRQETQYF. CDR3 nucleotide sequence: TGTGCCAGCAGCTTAGAGATAGCGGGGGGGCTAAGACAAGAGACCCAGTACTTC.